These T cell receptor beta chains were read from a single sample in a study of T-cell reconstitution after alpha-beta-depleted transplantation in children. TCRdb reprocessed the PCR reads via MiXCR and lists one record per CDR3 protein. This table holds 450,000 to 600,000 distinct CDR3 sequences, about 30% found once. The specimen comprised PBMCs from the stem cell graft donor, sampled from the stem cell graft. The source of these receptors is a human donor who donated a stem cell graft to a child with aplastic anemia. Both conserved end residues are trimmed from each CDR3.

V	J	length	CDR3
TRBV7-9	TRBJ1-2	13	ASSLVEPANYGYT
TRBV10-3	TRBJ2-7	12	AINPGTVTYEQY
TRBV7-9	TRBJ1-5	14	ASSGTGGESNQPQH
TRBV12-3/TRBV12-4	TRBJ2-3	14	ASTRGGLADGGTQY
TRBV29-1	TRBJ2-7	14	SVGKVAGQGVDEQY
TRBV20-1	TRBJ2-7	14	SARGVALLRSYEQY
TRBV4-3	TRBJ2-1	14	ASSQRLSGTYNEQF
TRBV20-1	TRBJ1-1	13	SARVAQGLDTEAF
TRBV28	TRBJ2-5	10	ASSPHQETQY
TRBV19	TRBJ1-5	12	ASSTPGQYQPQH
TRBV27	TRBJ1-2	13	ASSSPGSTNYGYT
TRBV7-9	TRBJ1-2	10	ASSQDSPGYT
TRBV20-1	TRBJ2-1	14	SAPGSGLRSYNEQF
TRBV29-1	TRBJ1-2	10	SVVRDSYGYT
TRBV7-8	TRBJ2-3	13	ASSSGEEETDTQY
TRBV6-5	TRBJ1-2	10	ASSNRNYGYT
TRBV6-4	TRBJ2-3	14	ASSGTGGDSADTQY
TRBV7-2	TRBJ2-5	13	ASSLGRLRQETQY
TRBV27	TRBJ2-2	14	ASSSRLAGGGWELF
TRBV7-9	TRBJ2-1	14	ASSLPGLGSYNEQF
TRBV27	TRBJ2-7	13	ASRDQVLGTYEQY
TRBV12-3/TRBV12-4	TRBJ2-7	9	ASSLGNEQY
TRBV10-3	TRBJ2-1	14	AISESKRVTPNEQF
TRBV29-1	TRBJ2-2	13	SAKSGGSNTGELF
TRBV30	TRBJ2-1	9	AWSVGWEQF
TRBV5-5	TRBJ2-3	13	ASRRPGGFADTQY
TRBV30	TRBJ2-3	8	AWSEDTQY
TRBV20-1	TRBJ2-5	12	SARDLAAQETQY
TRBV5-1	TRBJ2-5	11	ASSRDQGETQY
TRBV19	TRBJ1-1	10	ASSIGQVEAF
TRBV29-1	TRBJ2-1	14	SVRTSVTFSYNEQF
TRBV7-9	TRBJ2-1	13	ASSLLGGTWGEQF
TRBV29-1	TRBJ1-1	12	SVVSQGKSTEAF
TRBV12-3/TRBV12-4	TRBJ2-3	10	ASTPMTGKQY
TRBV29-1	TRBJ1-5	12	SDGQGAINQPQH
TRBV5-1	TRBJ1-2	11	ASSGGTGDGYT
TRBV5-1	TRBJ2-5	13	ASSLYTEEGLTQY
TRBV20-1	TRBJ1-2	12	SAQETGGNYGYT
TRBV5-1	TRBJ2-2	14	ASSLEPTGNTGELF
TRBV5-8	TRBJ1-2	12	ASSLEHRAVGYT
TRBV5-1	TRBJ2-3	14	ASSDLTSGSTDTQY
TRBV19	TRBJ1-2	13	ASSMGLRGPDGYT
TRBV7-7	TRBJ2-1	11	ASSLDGGAEQF
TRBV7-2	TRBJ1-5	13	ASSPEGTNNQPQH
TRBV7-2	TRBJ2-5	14	ASSGLGAGGKGGQY
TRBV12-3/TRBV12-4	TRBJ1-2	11	ASSMRVDYGYT
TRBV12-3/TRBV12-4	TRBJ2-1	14	ASSFFLEGSYNEQF
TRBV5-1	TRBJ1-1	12	ASSFVGTDTEAF
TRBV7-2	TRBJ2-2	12	ASRRDSPTGELF
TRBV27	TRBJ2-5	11	ASTRTGWRTQY
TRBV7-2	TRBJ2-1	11	ASSVEAYNEQF
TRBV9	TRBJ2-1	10	ASSVGDYEQF
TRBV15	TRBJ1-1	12	ATSRDWENTEAF
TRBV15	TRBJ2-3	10	ATTPGGDTQY
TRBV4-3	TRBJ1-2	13	ASSQEMGPSYGYT